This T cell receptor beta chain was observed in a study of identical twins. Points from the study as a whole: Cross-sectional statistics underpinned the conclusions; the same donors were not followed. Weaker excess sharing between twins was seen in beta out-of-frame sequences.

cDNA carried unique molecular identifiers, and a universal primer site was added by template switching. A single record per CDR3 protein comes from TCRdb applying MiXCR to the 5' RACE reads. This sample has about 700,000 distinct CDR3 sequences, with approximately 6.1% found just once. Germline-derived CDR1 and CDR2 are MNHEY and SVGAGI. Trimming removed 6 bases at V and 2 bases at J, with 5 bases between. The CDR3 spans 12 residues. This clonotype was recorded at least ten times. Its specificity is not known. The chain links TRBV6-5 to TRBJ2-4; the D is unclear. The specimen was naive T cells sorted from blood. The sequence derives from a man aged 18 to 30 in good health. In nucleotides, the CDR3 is TGTGCCAGCAGAGGGACCAAAAACATTCAGTACTTC. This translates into CASRGTKNIQYF.